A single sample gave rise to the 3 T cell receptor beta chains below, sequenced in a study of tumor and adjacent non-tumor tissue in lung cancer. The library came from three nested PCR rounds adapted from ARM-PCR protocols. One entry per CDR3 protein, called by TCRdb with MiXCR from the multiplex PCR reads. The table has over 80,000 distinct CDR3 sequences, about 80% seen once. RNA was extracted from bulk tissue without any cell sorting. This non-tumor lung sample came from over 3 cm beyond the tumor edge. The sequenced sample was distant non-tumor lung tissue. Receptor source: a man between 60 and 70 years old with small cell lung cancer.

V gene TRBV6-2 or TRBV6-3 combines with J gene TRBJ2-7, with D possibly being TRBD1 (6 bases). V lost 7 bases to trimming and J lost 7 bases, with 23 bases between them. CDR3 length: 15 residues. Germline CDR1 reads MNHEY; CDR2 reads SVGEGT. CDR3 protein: CASNYARGGIYEQYF. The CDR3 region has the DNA TGTGCCAGCAATTATGCCCGAGGGGGAATTTATGAGCAGTACTTC.

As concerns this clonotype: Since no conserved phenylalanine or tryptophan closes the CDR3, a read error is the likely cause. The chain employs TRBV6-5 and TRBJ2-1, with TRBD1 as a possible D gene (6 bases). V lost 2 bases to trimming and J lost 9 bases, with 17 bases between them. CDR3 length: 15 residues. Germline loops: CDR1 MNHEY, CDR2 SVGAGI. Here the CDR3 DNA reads TGTGCCAGCAGTTACCGACAGGCATGGCTCGGTGAGCAGTTCTAC. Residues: CASSYRQAWLGEQFY.

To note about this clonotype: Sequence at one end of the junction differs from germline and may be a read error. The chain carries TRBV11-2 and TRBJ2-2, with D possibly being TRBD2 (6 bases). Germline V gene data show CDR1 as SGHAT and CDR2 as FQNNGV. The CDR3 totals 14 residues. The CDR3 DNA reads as TGTGCCGGCAGCCGGTTGGGCGGGGTCGGGGAGCTGTTGTTT. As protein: CAGSRLGGVGELLF. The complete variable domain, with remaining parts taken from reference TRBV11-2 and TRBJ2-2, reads EAGVAQSPRYKIIEKRQSVAFWCNPISGHATLYWYQQILGQGPKLLIQFQNNGVVDDSQLPKDRFSAERLKGVDSTLKIQPAKLEDSAVYLCAGSRLGGVGELLFGEGSRLTVL.